One and the same sample provided the 26 T cell receptor beta chains below, sequenced in a study of cytomegalovirus exposure and HLA in healthy donors (dated by TCRdb to the late 2010s). Libraries were constructed by the immunoSEQ multiplex PCR assay. The multiplex PCR relied on a mix of 60 forward primers for TCR Vbeta segments and 13 reverse primers for TCR Jbeta segments. The immuneACCESS repertoire file appears here via TCRdb, limited to in-frame rearrangements. These files lack a portion of the clones; in checked studies, under half of the deficit traces to unresolved V genes, and the cause of the others is not known. Across this sample there are about 210,000 clones, with 70% to 90% seen only once. Roughly 0.26% of the sample lies in the top ten. Material: PBMCs. These receptor sequences come from a girl aged 2 to 10 in good health and CMV-seronegative.

This clone was seen more than once but under ten times. The CDR3, as DNA: TGTGCCAGCAGCCAAATACAGGGTGCCGGGTCTGGCTACACCTTC. Protein product: CASSQIQGAGSGYTF. The chain employs TRBV14 and TRBJ1-2; possibly TRBD1 for D (6 bases). V shed 2 bases and J shed 7 bases, with 17 bases lying between them. The germline V gene encodes CDR1 SGHDN and CDR2 FVKESK. The CDR3 contains 15 residues.

The CDR3 DNA sequence: TGCGCCAGCAGCTCCGGGACAGAAAACATTCAGTACTTC. Protein: CASSSGTENIQYF. The rearrangement uses TRBV5-1 and TRBJ2-4, with 7 bases that match TRBD1. V was clipped by 3 bases and J by 5 bases; unmatched bases: 2. CDR1 and CDR2 from the germline V gene are SGHRS and YFSETQ. The CDR3 loop spans 13 amino acids.

The chain links TRBV9 to TRBJ2-3, with 9 bases aligning to TRBD2. Germline loops: CDR1 SGDLS, CDR2 YYNGEE. The J segment lost 6 bases and the V segment lost 0 bases, leaving 8 bases of the junction unmatched. This CDR3 is built from 16 residues. The CDR3 loop reads CASSVGKAGGGDTQYF. As DNA, the CDR3 is TGTGCCAGCAGCGTAGGTAAAGCGGGGGGCGGGGATACGCAGTATTTT.

J is TRBJ2-3 and V is TRBV29-1; weak D call: TRBD1 (6 bases). Germline V gene data show CDR1 as SQVTM and CDR2 as ANQGSEA. The CDR3 sequence is 15 residues long. V lost 6 bases and J lost 3, with 19 bases in between. CDR3 nucleotides: TGCAGCGTCCCCCGGGACACGGGCTTAACAGATACGCAGTATTTT. This sequence encodes CSVPRDTGLTDTQYF.

The chain recombines TRBV30 with TRBJ1-4; maybe TRBD1 (5 bases). The CDR3 spans 17 residues. The ends were cut back, 6 bases at V and 4 bases at J, with 24 bases in the middle. Germline lookup yields CDR1 GTSNPN and CDR2 SVGIG (reference sequence). The CDR3 spells CACSPGLQKLYNEKLFF. DNA for the CDR3: TGTGCCTGTTCACCGGGACTCCAGAAACTGTATAATGAAAAACTGTTTTTT.

The chain joins TRBV14 to TRBJ2-7; D is unclear. CDR1 and CDR2 (germline): SGHDN, FVKESK. V lost 4 bases to trimming and J lost 4 bases, with 11 bases between them. The CDR3 is made up of 13 amino acids. DNA for the CDR3: TGTGCCAGCAGCCGTGGGTACGGGTACGAGCAGTACTTC. Translating gives CASSRGYGYEQYF.

CDR3 sequence: CASSWTGWYEQYF. In nucleotides, the CDR3 is TGTGCCAGCAGCTGGACAGGGTGGTACGAGCAGTACTTC. The V gene is TRBV21-1, the J gene TRBJ2-7; the listed D gene, TRBD1, was not tested against the DNA. TRBV21-1 is classified as a pseudogene. This CDR3 is built from 13 residues.

This clone came up once. The J gene is TRBJ2-3, the V gene TRBV19; 7 nucleotides agree with TRBD2. The germline V gene encodes CDR1 LNHDA and CDR2 SQIVND (reference sequence). V trimming: 7 bases; J trimming: 2 bases; junction bases outside the gene matches: 9. The CDR3 spans 15 residues. CDR3 in amino acids: CASTGRGFNTDTQYF. CDR3 DNA sequence: TGTGCCAGTACAGGGAGGGGATTTAACACAGATACGCAGTATTTT.

The chain recombines TRBV7-9 with TRBJ1-1; 7 bases agree with TRBD1. Germline values: CDR1 SEHNR, CDR2 FQNEAQ (reference sequence). This CDR3 has 14 residues. J was trimmed by 1 base and V by 4 bases; bases with no gene match: 3. This CDR3 is CASSSTGTNTEAFF. The CDR3 DNA is TGTGCCAGCAGCTCGACAGGGACGAACACTGAAGCTTTCTTT.

This chain uses TRBV15 with TRBJ2-3, with 7 bases aligning to TRBD1. The V gene's germline CDR1 is LNHNV and CDR2 YYDKDF (reference sequence). The ends lost 1 base at V and 4 bases at J; junction bases unmatched: 11. The CDR3 length is 17 residues. CDR3 sequence: CATSRAQRLRGPDTQYF. The CDR3 DNA is TGTGCCACCAGCAGAGCCCAAAGGCTAAGGGGGCCAGATACGCAGTATTTT. Based on the CDR3 plus reference TRBV15 and TRBJ2-3, the full variable domain is DAMVIQNPRYQVTQFGKPVTLSCSQTLNHNVMYWYQQKSSQAPKLLFHYYDKDFNNEADTPDNFQSRRPNTSFCFLDIRSPGLGDTAMYLCATSRAQRLRGPDTQYFGPGTRLTVL.

The chain couples TRBV29-1 to TRBJ1-2; a possible D gene is TRBD1 (5 bases). This CDR3 has 14 residues. Germline assignment: CDR1 SQVTM and CDR2 ANQGSEA. The V end was cut by 3 bases, the J end by 2 bases, with 13 bases between. The CDR3 DNA sequence: TGCAGCGTTGAGACGGGCCAGGGCAACTATGGCTACACCTTC. The encoded protein is CSVETGQGNYGYTF. Full variable domain (missing parts from reference TRBV29-1 and TRBJ1-2): SAVISQKPSRDICQRGTSLTIQCQVDSQVTMMFWYRQQPGQSLTLIATANQGSEATYESGFVIDKFPISRPNLTFSTLTVSNMSPEDSSIYLCSVETGQGNYGYTFGSGTRLTVV.

This clone was detected once. The chain's CDR3 is CASSRTGSSYNEQFF. The CDR3 DNA reads TGTGCCAGCAGCCGAACAGGGAGCTCCTACAATGAGCAGTTCTTC. V is TRBV5-8 and J is TRBJ2-1, with a tentative D call TRBD1 (6 bases). V lost 4 bases and J lost 0, with 11 bases in between. The germline V gene has CDR1 SGHTS and CDR2 YDEGEE. The CDR3 spans 15 residues.

A note on this clone: Other DNA sequences in the sample encode the same CDR3. The chain recombines TRBV2 with TRBJ2-5, with 10 bases lining up with TRBD2. This CDR3 has 15 residues. The germline V gene has CDR1 SNHLY and CDR2 FYNNEI. V shed 5 bases, J shed 1 base, and the junction held 4 bases outside the gene matches. This CDR3 reads CASSRTSGSQETQYF. The DNA of the CDR3 is TGTGCCAGCAGTAGGACTAGCGGAAGCCAAGAGACCCAGTACTTC.

The chain is built from TRBV4-1 and TRBJ2-7; D is perhaps TRBD2 (6 bases). The germline V gene has CDR1 MGHRA and CDR2 YSYEKL. CDR3 length: 12 amino acids. Deletions cut 4 bases from V and 6 bases from J, with 10 bases between. The CDR3: CASSPGGSEQYF. CDR3 coding DNA: TGCGCCAGCAGCCCCGGAGGGAGCGAGCAGTACTTC.

V usage is TRBV15 and J usage is TRBJ2-5; 12 bases fit TRBD2. V lost 8 bases, J lost 9 bases, and 7 bases stayed unmatched. The CDR3 loop spans 13 amino acids. Germline V CDR1 and CDR2: LNHNV, YYDKDF (reference sequence). This CDR3 is CATRTSGVGAQYF. The CDR3 DNA sequence: TGTGCCACCCGGACTAGCGGGGTGGGGGCCCAGTACTTC.

This sequence joins TRBV6-1 and TRBJ1-6; D gene uncertain. Germline CDR1 is MNHNS and CDR2 is SASEGT. Trimming left V 5 bases short and J 7 bases short, with 15 bases between. The CDR3 runs to 15 residues. CDR3 sequence: CASSLLGPANSPLHF. CDR3 DNA: TGTGCCAGCAGTCTTTTGGGCCCCGCCAATTCACCCCTCCACTTT.

The V gene is TRBV2, the J gene TRBJ1-1; D might be TRBD1 (5 bases). The germline V gene has CDR1 SNHLY and CDR2 FYNNEI. There are 11 residues in the CDR3. Trimming shortened V by 3 bases and J by 12 bases, and 11 bases separated the two germline ends. CDR3 in amino acids: CASSDSGRTFF. As DNA, the CDR3 is TGTGCCAGCAGTGATTCAGGGCGGACTTTCTTT.

The chain employs TRBV11-3 and TRBJ1-1; 10 bases line up with TRBD1. Germline CDR1 reads SGHNT; CDR2 reads YENEEA. The CDR3 runs 14 residues. The V segment lost 3 bases and the J segment 3 bases; nucleotides outside the gene matches: 1. The CDR3 is CASSFGTGDTEAFF. As DNA, the CDR3 is TGTGCCAGCAGCTTTGGGACAGGGGACACTGAAGCTTTCTTT.

The chain employs TRBV18 and TRBJ1-6; 8 bases are a match to TRBD1. The V gene's germline CDR1 is KGHSH and CDR2 LQKENI. J was trimmed by 9 bases and V by 6 bases; bases with no gene match: 7. The CDR3 is 14 residues long. The DNA of the CDR3 is TGTGCCAGCTCGTCGGACAGGGCAGGTTCACCCCTCCACTTT. Translating gives CASSSDRAGSPLHF.

This clone occurred once. This chain connects TRBV5-6 to TRBJ1-5, with D possibly matching TRBD1 (6 bases). The CDR3 length is 16 residues. Per germline, CDR1 SGHDT and CDR2 YYEEEE. V was clipped by 0 bases and J by 7 bases, with 17 bases between them. The CDR3 loop is CASSLGSARGSQPQHF. The CDR3 coding sequence is TGTGCCAGCAGCTTGGGGTCCGCCAGGGGATCCCAGCCCCAGCATTTT. The whole variable domain, filled in from reference TRBV5-6 and TRBJ1-5, reads DAGVTQSPTHLIKTRGQQVTLRCSPKSGHDTVSWYQQALGQGPQFIFQYYEEEERQRGNFPDRFSGHQFPNYSSELNVNALLLGDSALYLCASSLGSARGSQPQHFGDGTRLSIL.

The V gene is TRBV18, the J gene TRBJ2-3; 11 bases fit TRBD2. Trimming took 2 bases from V and 2 from J; bases not matched to a gene: 6. CDR3 size: 17 residues. Germline V gene data show CDR1 as KGHSH and CDR2 as LQKENI. The chain's CDR3 is CASSPTGTSGITDTQYF. The CDR3 coding sequence is TGTGCCAGCTCACCAACTGGGACTAGCGGTATCACAGATACGCAGTATTTT.

This rearrangement joins TRBV4-1 to TRBJ2-1, with 7 bases aligning to TRBD2. There are 15 residues in the CDR3. Germline trimming cut 6 bases from V and 10 bases from J; bases unmatched to any gene: 15. Germline CDR1 MGHRA, CDR2 YSYEKL. CDR3 nucleotides: TGCGCCAGCAGTCAAAATCGCCCGACTAGCCAAGAGCAGTTCTTC. Protein sequence: CASSQNRPTSQEQFF.

The CDR3 loop is CASSLGARYSPLHF. The DNA for the CDR3 is TGTGCCAGCAGCTTAGGAGCTCGATATTCACCCCTCCACTTT. This chain uses TRBV7-8 with TRBJ1-6; D is unclear. V lost 1 base and J 8 bases, leaving 9 bases between the germline ends. This CDR3 comprises 14 residues. The germline CDR1 and CDR2 sequences are SGHVS and FQNEAQ.

CDR3 residues: CASSREEDTETNEKLFF. The CDR3 coding sequence is TGTGCCAGCAGCCGAGAAGAAGATACAGAGACTAATGAAAAACTGTTTTTT. J is TRBJ1-4 and V is TRBV7-3, with D unclear. Trimming shortened V by 5 bases and J by 2 bases, and 18 bases separated the two germline ends. The germline V gene encodes CDR1 SGHTA and CDR2 FQGTGA. CDR3 size: 17 residues.

CDR3 in amino acids: CASSLARGSSNEQFF. As DNA, the CDR3 is TGTGCCAGCAGCTTGGCCAGAGGGAGCTCCAATGAGCAGTTCTTC. V usage is TRBV5-6 and J usage is TRBJ2-1; weak D call: TRBD2 (5 bases). The V gene lost 0 bases and the J gene lost 6 bases, with 13 bases spanning the gap. The CDR3 is 15 residues long. CDR1 and CDR2 from the germline V gene are SGHDT and YYEEEE. Full variable domain (missing parts from reference TRBV5-6 and TRBJ2-1): DAGVTQSPTHLIKTRGQQVTLRCSPKSGHDTVSWYQQALGQGPQFIFQYYEEEERQRGNFPDRFSGHQFPNYSSELNVNALLLGDSALYLCASSLARGSSNEQFFGPGTRLTVL.

The V and J genes are TRBV29-1 and TRBJ2-5, with 9 bases fitting TRBD2. The CDR3 spans 12 residues. Germline CDR1 is SQVTM and CDR2 is ANQGSEA. J was trimmed by 2 bases and V by 7 bases; bases with no gene match: 2. DNA for the CDR3: TGCAGCGGGACTAGCGAGCAAGAGACCCAGTACTTC. Translated, it gives CSGTSEQETQYF.